Each of the 30 T cell receptor beta chains below was sequenced from the same sample in a study of blood T cells in healthy people across ages. Primers used in a second PCR of about 6 to 11 cycles were a sample-barcoded 5' primer and a J-beta primer mix. From the 5' RACE reads, TCRdb called clonotypes with MiXCR, one entry per CDR3 protein. Of roughly 1.9 million distinct CDR3 sequences detected, roughly two fifths appear once; the ten largest clones hold 23%. Sequences were obtained from blood. These receptors all stem from a human donor in good health.

A word on this clonotype: It may be a read error: a sequence one base away is much more abundant. This sequence joins TRBV7-3 and TRBJ1-2; D is ambiguous. Germline lookup yields CDR1 SGHTA and CDR2 FQGTGA. The CDR3 totals 15 residues. Trimming shortened V by 10 bases and J by 0 bases, and 18 bases separated the two germline ends. The CDR3 DNA sequence: TGTGCCAACAGATCCCAACCGGGCCCTAACTATGGCTACACCTTC. Its protein is CANRSQPGPNYGYTF.

This clonotype was seen many times. The chain couples TRBV7-3 to TRBJ2-5; D might be TRBD1 (5 bases). Germline V gene lookup returns CDR1 SGHTA and CDR2 FQGTGA. V was pared by 1 base and J by 3 bases, with 9 bases between. The CDR3 totals 14 residues. Here the CDR3 reads CASSLRGREETQYF. The CDR3 DNA reads TGTGCCAGCAGCTTAAGGGGCAGAGAAGAGACCCAGTACTTC. The full variable domain, completed using reference TRBV7-3 and TRBJ2-5, is GAGVSQTPSNKVTEKGKYVELRCDPISGHTALYWYRQSLGQGPEFLIYFQGTGAADDSGLPNDRFFAVRPEGSVSTLKIQRTERGDSAVYLCASSLRGREETQYFGPGTRLLVL.

This clonotype came up a few times. The J gene is TRBJ2-1, the V gene TRBV11-2, with no clear D. Germline V gives CDR1 SGHAT, CDR2 FQNNGV. Trimming took 10 bases from V and 7 from J, leaving 17 bases between them. The length of the CDR3 is 13 residues. In nucleotides, the CDR3 is TGTGCCACCTCCCCGGATTTCCCGAATGAGCAGTTCTTC. Its protein is CATSPDFPNEQFF.

The chain couples TRBV7-2 to TRBJ1-1, with a tentative D call TRBD1 (5 bases). Trimming pared 5 bases from V and 6 bases from J, leaving 19 bases between. Germline lookup yields CDR1 SGHTA and CDR2 FQGNSA. CDR3 size: 15 residues. Here the CDR3 reads CASSPTRGDMPEAFF. DNA of the CDR3: TGTGCCAGCAGCCCCACCAGAGGGGATATGCCTGAAGCTTTCTTT. Drawing the rest from reference TRBV7-2 and TRBJ1-1, the complete variable domain is GAGVSQSPSNKVTEKGKDVELRCDPISGHTALYWYRQSLGQGLEFLIYFQGNSAPDKSGLPSDRFSAERTGGSVSTLTIQRTQQEDSAVYLCASSPTRGDMPEAFFGQGTRLTVV.

This clonotype was detected only a few times. The rearrangement links TRBV2 to TRBJ1-2; 9 bases agree with TRBD1. With V trimmed by 6 bases and J by 2 bases, 1 base remained unmatched. This CDR3 contains 13 residues. The germline CDR1 and CDR2 sequences are SNHLY and FYNNEI. CDR3 nucleotide sequence: TGTGCCAGCAGGGACAGGGGAAACTATGGCTACACCTTC. Translation: CASRDRGNYGYTF. Drawing the rest from reference TRBV2 and TRBJ1-2, the complete variable domain is EPEVTQTPSHQVTQMGQEVILRCVPISNHLYFYWYRQILGQKVEFLVSFYNNEISEKSEIFDDQFSVERPDGSNFTLKIRSTKLEDSAMYFCASRDRGNYGYTFGSGTRLTVV.

The chain has TRBV7-9 and TRBJ2-1, with D unresolved. This CDR3 contains 14 residues. Trimming removed 0 bases from V and 7 bases from J, with 10 bases in between. Germline values: CDR1 SEHNR, CDR2 FQNEAQ (reference sequence). The chain's CDR3 is CASSLAGLRNEQFF. CDR3 sequence (DNA): TGTGCCAGCAGCTTAGCAGGGTTGAGGAATGAGCAGTTCTTC.

The chain is built from TRBV2 and TRBJ2-4; the D is unclear. V was clipped by 4 bases and J by 5 bases, with 9 bases between them. The CDR3 loop spans 13 amino acids. CDR1 is SNHLY, CDR2 FYNNEI, per germline. CDR3 nucleotide sequence: TGTGCCAGCAGTGTGACACGGGAAAACATTCAGTACTTC. Protein sequence: CASSVTRENIQYF.

This clonotype was observed a few times. The rearrangement links TRBV7-9 to TRBJ2-1, with 9 bases matching TRBD2. This CDR3 spans 13 amino acids. Trimming cost V 5 bases and J 12 bases; bases outside gene matches: 8. Germline V gives CDR1 SEHNR, CDR2 FQNEAQ (reference sequence). In nucleotides, the CDR3 is TGTGCCAGCAGCCCATCCCCAGCGGGGGGGCAGTTCTTC. This codes for CASSPSPAGGQFF.

The table lists this clonotype with a few counts. V gene TRBV20-1 combines with J gene TRBJ2-7, with 7 bases lining up with TRBD2. There are 15 residues in the CDR3. Germline loops: CDR1 DFQATT, CDR2 SNEGSKA (reference sequence). The J segment lost 1 base and the V segment lost 0 bases, leaving 6 bases of the junction unmatched. The DNA of the CDR3 is TGCAGTGCTAGAGATGGGCAGGGAGGGTCCTACGAGCAGTACTTC. It codes for CSARDGQGGSYEQYF.

About this clonotype itself: The junction and the germline gene differ at one end; a read error may be behind it. The chain employs TRBV4-2 and TRBJ1-5; no clear D. This CDR3 has 13 amino acids. CDR1 is LGHNA, CDR2 YNFKEQ, per germline. CDR3 residues: CAGSQDTNQPQHF. The CDR3 DNA reads as TGTGCCGGCAGCCAAGACACCAATCAGCCCCAGCATTTT.

The V call is TRBV20-1, the J call TRBJ1-1, with TRBD1 matching over 8 bases. This CDR3 contains 14 residues. Germline V gene data show CDR1 as DFQATT and CDR2 as SNEGSKA (reference sequence). V gave up 3 bases and J gave up 4 bases; unmatched junction bases: 7. CDR3 in DNA: TGCAGTGCTAGTATTCAGGGGGCTTCCACTGAAGCTTTCTTT. Its protein product is CSASIQGASTEAFF.

The table lists this clonotype with a few counts. The J gene is TRBJ2-3, the V gene TRBV2; 10 bases match TRBD2. CDR3 length equals 15 residues. Germline loops: CDR1 SNHLY, CDR2 FYNNEI. V lost 10 bases, J lost 1 base, and 8 bases stayed unmatched. In nucleotides, the CDR3 is TGTGCCACAACAAAAGGGACTAGCGGCACAGATACGCAGTATTTT. Translated, it gives CATTKGTSGTDTQYF.

This clonotype was detected a few times. This chain links TRBV7-9 with TRBJ2-3; 8 bases line up with TRBD2. The CDR3 is made up of 15 amino acids. Germline CDR1 SEHNR, CDR2 FQNEAQ (reference sequence). CDR3 nucleotide sequence: TGTGCAGCCGTAGGAGCGGGGGAGAGGAAGGATACGCAGTATTTT. It is translated as CAAVGAGERKDTQYF.

This clonotype was found a few times. The chain has TRBV7-2 and TRBJ1-4; a weak D match, TRBD1 (6 bases). V was cut by 4 bases and J by 5 bases, with 11 bases left in between. Per germline, CDR1 SGHTA and CDR2 FQGNSA. The CDR3 consists of 14 residues. Written as DNA, the CDR3 is TGTGCCAGCAGCTCCGACAGGCTAAATGAAAAACTGTTTTTT. As protein: CASSSDRLNEKLFF. Looking up the rest from reference TRBV7-2 and TRBJ1-4 gives the full variable domain: GAGVSQSPSNKVTEKGKDVELRCDPISGHTALYWYRQSLGQGLEFLIYFQGNSAPDKSGLPSDRFSAERTGGSVSTLTIQRTQQEDSAVYLCASSSDRLNEKLFFGSGTQLSVL.

This clonotype was seen more than once but under ten times. The genes are TRBV29-1 and TRBJ1-1, with D perhaps matching TRBD1 (5 bases). Trimming removed 3 bases from V and 5 bases from J, with 7 bases in between. The CDR3 has 11 residues. Germline assignment: CDR1 SQVTM and CDR2 ANQGSEA. In nucleotides, the CDR3 is TGCAGCGTTGAGTGGGGGACTGAAGCTTTCTTT. It codes for CSVEWGTEAFF. The full variable domain, its missing parts supplied by reference TRBV29-1 and TRBJ1-1, is SAVISQKPSRDICQRGTSLTIQCQVDSQVTMMFWYRQQPGQSLTLIATANQGSEATYESGFVIDKFPISRPNLTFSTLTVSNMSPEDSSIYLCSVEWGTEAFFGQGTRLTVV.

The V gene is TRBV2, the J gene TRBJ1-4; D may be TRBD1 (5 bases). In germline, CDR1 is SNHLY, CDR2 FYNNEI. This CDR3 contains 15 residues. The V and J ends lost 1 base and 8 bases respectively, with 14 bases between them. CDR3 DNA sequence: TGTGCCAGCAGTGAAGGTGCGGGGAGGGGCGAAAAACTGTTTTTT. It is translated as CASSEGAGRGEKLFF.

This clonotype was counted only a few times. The V call is TRBV15, the J call TRBJ2-3; a possible D gene is TRBD2 (5 bases). The CDR3 consists of 13 residues. V was shortened by 2 bases and J by 6 bases, with 9 bases between the two germline ends. Germline values: CDR1 LNHNV, CDR2 YYDKDF (reference sequence). The CDR3 sequence is CATSRLLGDTQYF. DNA of the CDR3: TGTGCCACCAGCAGACTACTAGGGGATACGCAGTATTTT. Full variable domain (rest looked up from reference TRBV15 and TRBJ2-3): DAMVIQNPRYQVTQFGKPVTLSCSQTLNHNVMYWYQQKSSQAPKLLFHYYDKDFNNEADTPDNFQSRRPNTSFCFLDIRSPGLGDTAMYLCATSRLLGDTQYFGPGTRLTVL.

This rearrangement joins TRBV9 to TRBJ2-1; D not certain. Germline CDR1 is SGDLS and CDR2 is YYNGEE. V lost 7 bases, J lost 0 bases, and 8 bases lay in between. The CDR3 loop spans 13 amino acids. For the CDR3, the DNA is TGTGCCAGCGCGAATTGCTCCTACAATGAGCAGTTCTTC. Encoded protein: CASANCSYNEQFF.

This clonotype was detected many times. The gene calls are TRBV5-5 and TRBJ2-1; 7 nucleotides agree with TRBD1. This CDR3 region has 14 residues. J gave up 8 bases and V 1 base, and 6 bases lay outside the gene matches. Germline CDR1 is SGHKS and CDR2 is YYEKEE (reference sequence). In DNA, the CDR3 is TGTGCCAGCAGCTTGAGACAGGGCGCAGATGAGCAGTTCTTC. Its translation: CASSLRQGADEQFF. The entire variable domain, with the rest obtained from reference TRBV5-5 and TRBJ2-1, is as follows: DAGVTQSPTHLIKTRGQQVTLRCSPISGHKSVSWYQQVLGQGPQFIFQYYEKEERGRGNFPDRFSARQFPNYSSELNVNALLLGDSALYLCASSLRQGADEQFFGPGTRLTVL.

The chain uses TRBV7-9 and TRBJ2-5; D tentatively reads TRBD1 or TRBD2 (6 bases each). This CDR3 region has 15 residues. With 3 bases removed from V and 3 bases from J, the gap between germline ends came to 14 bases. Per germline, CDR1 SEHNR and CDR2 FQNEAQ (reference sequence). CDR3: CASSFMGGLEETQYF. CDR3 nucleotides: TGTGCCAGCAGCTTCATGGGGGGCCTGGAAGAGACCCAGTACTTC.

This clonotype was counted between two and nine times. This chain uses TRBV13 with TRBJ2-7; no clear D gene. CDR1 PRHDT and CDR2 FYEKMQ come from the germline V gene (reference sequence). The ends were cut back, 4 bases at V and 0 bases at J, with 10 bases in the middle. This CDR3 region has 14 residues. CDR3 in amino acids: CASSSGLNSYEQYF. CDR3 DNA: TGTGCCAGCAGCTCGGGCTTAAACTCCTACGAGCAGTACTTC.

This sequence joins TRBV2 and TRBJ2-1, with unresolved D. With 3 bases removed from V and 0 bases from J, the gap between germline ends came to 6 bases. CDR3 length: 14 residues. Germline V gene data show CDR1 as SNHLY and CDR2 as FYNNEI. In DNA form, the CDR3 reads TGTGCCAGCAGTGAGGCCTACTCCTACAATGAGCAGTTCTTC. This codes for CASSEAYSYNEQFF.

This chain joins TRBV7-9 and TRBJ2-5, with D perhaps TRBD2 (6 bases). The end of the DNA aligns better with TRBJ2-7, so the J call may be wrong. This CDR3 contains 14 residues. CDR1 is SEHNR, CDR2 FQNEAQ, per germline (reference sequence). The CDR3 here is CASSSGGTSGEQYF. The CDR3 nucleotides read TGTGCCAGCAGTTCCGGCGGGACCTCCGGCGAGCAGTACTTC.

V is TRBV20-1 and J is TRBJ1-2, with 9 positions matching TRBD1. The CDR3 length is 13 residues. V shed 7 bases and J 5 bases; nucleotides not matched to a gene: 8. CDR1 and CDR2 (germline): DFQATT, SNEGSKA (reference sequence). This CDR3 reads CSVPPGQGYGYTF. CDR3 nucleotide sequence: TGCAGTGTGCCGCCGGGACAGGGATATGGCTACACCTTC.

The sample holds a few counts of this clonotype. The J gene is TRBJ2-3, the V gene TRBV6-4; TRBD2 matches at 7 bases. The CDR3 has 15 residues. Germline-derived CDR1 and CDR2 are MRHNA and SNTAGT. The J segment lost 4 bases and the V segment lost 4 bases, leaving 8 bases of the junction unmatched. The CDR3 region is CASSASGEGADTQYF. The CDR3 DNA reads TGTGCCAGCAGTGCAAGCGGGGAGGGCGCAGATACGCAGTATTTT.

The chain carries TRBV30 and TRBJ1-2, with 8 bases matching TRBD1. The CDR3 is 13 residues long. The germline V gene encodes CDR1 GTSNPN and CDR2 SVGIG (reference sequence). The V gene end was trimmed by 0 bases and the J gene end by 8 bases; junction bases not matched to a gene: 5. DNA of the CDR3: TGTGCCTGGAGTGTGTTAGGACAGGGAGGCTACACCTTC. Its protein is CAWSVLGQGGYTF.

This clonotype was counted between two and nine times. The chain has TRBV6-6 and TRBJ2-4, with 7 bases identical to TRBD2. V was pared by 4 bases and J by 6 bases, with 9 bases of the junction left unmatched. Germline V gene sequence: CDR1 MNHNY, CDR2 SVGAGI (reference sequence). The CDR3 has 15 amino acids. In nucleotides, the CDR3 is TGTGCCAGCAGTTGGGAGGGTGGTAGTACAAACATTCAGTACTTC. Translated: CASSWEGGSTNIQYF.

The V gene is TRBV11-1, the J gene TRBJ2-1; tentatively, D is TRBD1 (6 bases). Trimming pared 5 bases from V and 4 bases from J, leaving 33 bases between. Germline V lookup: CDR1 SGHAT, CDR2 FQDESV (reference sequence). This CDR3 has 21 amino acids. In nucleotides, the CDR3 is TGTGCCAGCAGCATCCCAGTAGACAGGTCCCCCCTCATTATCCATTACAATGAGCAGTTCTTC. This gives the protein CASSIPVDRSPLIIHYNEQFF.

This rearrangement joins TRBV18 to TRBJ1-3; maybe TRBD1 (5 bases). V lost 3 bases and J lost 4, with 16 bases in between. The CDR3 has 16 residues. In germline, CDR1 is KGHSH, CDR2 LQKENI. CDR3 amino acids: CASSPSRGASGNTIYF. The CDR3 DNA is TGTGCCAGCTCACCGTCTAGGGGAGCGTCCGGAAACACCATATATTTT.

This clonotype was seen a few times. The chain couples TRBV4-1 to TRBJ2-5; the match to TRBD1 covers 7 bases. Per the germline V gene, CDR1 is MGHRA and CDR2 is YSYEKL. V lost 1 base and J lost 5; bases outside the gene matches: 10. This CDR3 contains 16 residues. The CDR3 region is CASSQAGDRAEETQYF. The CDR3 DNA sequence: TGCGCCAGCAGCCAAGCAGGAGACAGGGCCGAGGAGACCCAGTACTTC.